This TCR beta chain was profiled in a study of OX40 agonist ivuxolimab in advanced cancers. As for the study in general: Patients received ivuxolimab, an intravenous treatment, every 2 weeks at 0.01 to 10 mg/kg.

The V and J ends lost 3 bases and 0 bases respectively, with 12 bases between them. There are 16 residues in the CDR3. CDR1 and CDR2 from the germline V gene are KGHSH and LQKENI. Repertoires were generated with immunoSEQ multiplex PCR, while TCRdb's copy carries only in-frame clones and drops some. This sample carries over 30,000 clones, approximately 79% of them seen once, and the ten largest clones take about 1.8%. The sequence was obtained from an adult with an advanced solid tumor such as melanoma, head and neck, liver or kidney cancer. The rearrangement links TRBV18 to TRBJ1-3, with D perhaps matching TRBD1 (5 bases). Source: CD4+ or CD8+ T cells sorted from blood, taken in a trial of the OX40 agonist ivuxolimab. CDR3 region: CASSPTRGYSGNTIYF. The CDR3 DNA reads TGTGCCAGCTCACCGACCCGGGGCTACTCTGGAAACACCATATATTTT.